Listed below are T cell receptor beta chains from one sample, sequenced in a study of CD8 T cells in ankylosing spondylitis. From the 5' RACE reads, TCRdb called clonotypes with MiXCR, one entry per CDR3 protein. Of under 150,000 distinct CDR3 sequences in the sample, approximately 13% were seen once. The sample comprised blood, either unsorted or a sorted T cell fraction (not recorded which). These receptors all come from a female donor with ankylosing spondylitis or in good health (not recorded which). Both conserved end residues are part of each CDR3. The D gene is left open where the match is weak. Size tells how often a clone was seen (once, few, many) or the class of an expanded clone, and some rows leave it out.

d_call	clone_size	v_call	j_call	cdr3_aa	cdr3_nt
.	many	TRBV15	TRBJ2-6	CATSTQGTGANVLTF	TGTGCCACCAGCACCCAGGGTACTGGGGCCAACGTCCTGACTTTC
TRBD1	few	TRBV6-5	TRBJ2-2	CASSYAGGSGELFF	TGTGCCAGCAGTTACGCAGGGGGCAGCGGGGAGCTGTTTTTT
.	many	TRBV29-1	TRBJ2-1	CSVEPDYNEQFF	TGCAGCGTTGAGCCAGATTACAATGAGCAGTTCTTC
.	few	TRBV12-3/TRBV12-4	TRBJ1-5	CASSSRGLSAPQHF	TGTGCCAGCAGTTCTCGCGGCCTGAGCGCGCCCCAGCATTTT
.	many	TRBV20-1	TRBJ2-7	CSARGVSLREQYF	TGCAGTGCCCGGGGAGTCTCCCTTAGGGAGCAGTACTTC
.	many	TRBV20-1	TRBJ2-7	CSASIPDEQYF	TGCAGTGCTAGCATTCCTGACGAGCAGTACTTC
.	.	TRBV7-7	TRBJ1-1	CASSLEGLSTEAFF	TGTGCTAGCAGCTTAGAGGGGTTGTCCACTGAAGCTTTCTTT
TRBD1	many	TRBV5-1	TRBJ1-1	CASSTGGTGSRSTDTEAFF	TGCGCCAGCAGCACGGGTGGGACAGGGAGTAGGAGTACGGACACTGAAGCTTTCTTT
TRBD2	many	TRBV6-5	TRBJ2-1	CASSYSGLAGRNNEQFF	TGTGCCAGCAGTTACTCGGGACTAGCGGGGAGAAACAATGAGCAGTTCTTC
.	.	TRBV5-4	TRBJ2-3	CASRDGGRSTDTQYF	TGTGCCAGCAGAGATGGTGGCAGGAGCACAGATACGCAGTATTTT
TRBD1	.	TRBV12-3/TRBV12-4	TRBJ2-7	CASTSGQAAYEQYF	TGTGCCAGCACTTCGGGACAGGCCGCCTACGAGCAGTACTTC
.	many	TRBV5-1	TRBJ2-1	CASSPAVSPYNEQFF	TGCGCCAGCAGCCCCGCGGTGTCCCCCTACAATGAGCAGTTCTTC
TRBD2	few	TRBV27	TRBJ2-1	CASSSTPSRTSGRAGEQFF	TGTGCCAGCAGTTCCACCCCATCGCGGACTAGCGGGAGGGCCGGTGAGCAGTTCTTC
.	.	TRBV27	TRBJ2-7	CASSLRSAYEQYF	TGTGCCAGCAGTTTAAGGAGTGCCTACGAGCAGTACTTC
.	.	TRBV18	TRBJ2-6	CASSPATSGANVLTF	TGTGCCAGCTCACCAGCCACCTCTGGGGCCAACGTCCTGACTTTC
.	many	TRBV4-2	TRBJ1-1	CASSQDVGGNTEAFF	TGTGCCAGCAGCCAAGATGTGGGGGGGAACACTGAAGCTTTCTTT
TRBD2	.	TRBV20-1	TRBJ2-1	CSASLLAGGPSF	TGCAGTGCTAGCTTACTAGCGGGGGGGCCTAGCTTC
.	many	TRBV29-1	TRBJ1-3	CSVANIGGSGNTIYF	TGCAGCGTTGCGAATATAGGGGGCTCTGGAAACACCATATATTTT
TRBD1	.	TRBV29-1	TRBJ1-2	CSVENRGLYGYTF	TGCAGCGTTGAAAACAGGGGGCTCTATGGCTACACCTTC
TRBD2	.	TRBV7-2	TRBJ2-3	CASSSSLAADTQYF	TGTGCCAGCAGCTCCTCACTAGCGGCAGATACGCAGTATTTT
.	few	TRBV7-2	TRBJ2-3	CASSLRRFSSTDTQYF	TGTGCCAGCAGCTTACGGAGATTTTCTAGCACAGATACGCAGTATTTT
.	many	TRBV5-1	TRBJ2-1	CASSLDGGDYNEQFF	TGCGCCAGCAGCTTGGATGGAGGAGATTACAATGAGCAGTTCTTC
.	many	TRBV5-1	TRBJ2-1	CASSFRADVNEQFF	TGCGCCAGCAGCTTCAGGGCGGACGTCAATGAGCAGTTCTTC
.	few	TRBV12-3/TRBV12-4	TRBJ2-7	CASSLGTTDQQYF	TGTGCCAGCAGTCTCGGTACCACTGATCAGCAGTACTTC
TRBD2	many	TRBV5-1	TRBJ2-1	CASKPGTSRNEQFF	TGCGCCAGCAAACCCGGGACTAGTCGGAATGAGCAGTTCTTC
.	many	TRBV5-1	TRBJ2-3	CASSLDRLRGGDTQYF	TGCGCCAGCAGCTTGGATCGTTTAAGGGGAGGAGATACGCAGTATTTT
TRBD2	.	TRBV20-1	TRBJ2-1	CSARDLWTSGENEQFF	TGCAGTGCTAGAGATCTTTGGACTAGCGGGGAAAATGAGCAGTTCTTC
TRBD2	many	TRBV20-1	TRBJ2-2	CSAQTGGGANTGELFF	TGCAGTGCTCAAACCGGGGGGGGCGCGAACACCGGGGAGCTGTTTTTT
TRBD2	many	TRBV6-1	TRBJ2-3	CACRLAGGQDTQYF	TGTGCCTGTCGACTAGCGGGGGGCCAGGATACGCAGTATTTT
.	.	TRBV12-3/TRBV12-4	TRBJ2-5	CASSLGDIVYQETQYF	TGTGCCAGCAGTTTAGGGGACATCGTCTACCAAGAGACCCAGTACTTC
.	few	TRBV5-5	TRBJ2-1	CASSLGPKSSYNEQFF	TGTGCCAGCAGCTTGGGGCCGAAGAGCTCCTACAATGAGCAGTTCTTC
.	many	TRBV20-1	TRBJ2-3	CSAVKTADTQYF	TGCAGTGCTGTTAAGACTGCAGATACGCAGTATTTT
TRBD2	few	TRBV5-1	TRBJ2-1	CASSVPSSGGYNEQFF	TGCGCCAGCAGCGTCCCATCTAGCGGGGGCTACAATGAGCAGTTCTTC
.	many	TRBV20-1	TRBJ1-3	CSARIPGQRNTIYF	TGCAGTGCTAGGATACCGGGACAAAGAAACACCATATATTTT
.	many	TRBV12-3/TRBV12-4	TRBJ1-1	CASSTVPNTEAFF	TGTGCCAGCAGCACCGTCCCGAACACTGAAGCTTTCTTT
.	.	TRBV6-5	TRBJ2-7	CASSYSAGYEQYF	TGTGCCAGCAGTTACTCGGCAGGCTACGAGCAGTACTTC
.	once	TRBV11-2	TRBJ2-7	CASSLDFGSYEQYF	TGTGCCAGCAGCTTAGATTTCGGGAGTTACGAGCAGTACTTC
.	.	TRBV10-2	TRBJ2-2	CASSDINTGELFF	TGCGCCAGCAGTGACATCAACACCGGGGAGCTGTTTTTT
TRBD1	.	TRBV15	TRBJ2-1	CATSRWYGTGAENEQFF	TGTGCCACCAGCAGATGGTACGGGACAGGGGCGGAGAATGAGCAGTTCTTC
TRBD2	.	TRBV7-2	TRBJ2-3	CASSFPGTSGVGTQYF	TGTGCCAGCAGCTTTCCTGGGACTAGCGGTGTGGGTACGCAGTATTTT
TRBD1	.	TRBV5-6	TRBJ2-2	CASSLWDRLSGELFF	TGTGCCAGCAGCTTGTGGGACAGGCTGTCCGGGGAGCTGTTTTTT
.	.	TRBV3-1	TRBJ2-4	CASSQARGGTGIQYF	TGTGCCAGCAGCCAAGCGAGGGGAGGAACGGGGATTCAGTACTTC
TRBD1	.	TRBV30	TRBJ1-4	CAWSAGTGAEKLFF	TGTGCCTGGAGTGCCGGGACAGGGGCTGAAAAACTGTTTTTT
TRBD1	few	TRBV6-2/TRBV6-3	TRBJ2-5	CASSYSSGTGRKTQYF	TGTGCCAGCAGTTACTCGTCTGGGACAGGGCGTAAGACCCAGTACTTC
TRBD1	many	TRBV12-3/TRBV12-4	TRBJ2-3	CASSSAGTGMQAQYF	TGTGCCAGCAGTTCCGCCGGGACAGGGATGCAGGCGCAGTATTTT
.	many	TRBV3-1	TRBJ1-1	CASSPDGLKAFF	TGTGCCAGCAGTCCCGACGGACTAAAAGCTTTCTTT
TRBD2	many	TRBV4-1	TRBJ2-5	CASSQGALAGGHQETQYF	TGCGCCAGCAGCCAAGGAGCCCTAGCGGGAGGTCACCAAGAGACCCAGTACTTC
TRBD1	.	TRBV5-1	TRBJ2-2	CASTERTGGSGELFF	TGCGCCAGCACCGAACGGACAGGGGGCTCCGGGGAGCTGTTTTTT
.	.	TRBV14	TRBJ2-1	CASSQLRTGVNNEQFF	TGTGCCAGCAGCCAACTAAGAACAGGAGTAAACAATGAGCAGTTCTTC
.	few	TRBV20-1	TRBJ2-3	CSASPPGGRSTDTQYF	TGCAGTGCTAGTCCTCCCGGGGGCAGAAGCACAGATACGCAGTATTTT
.	.	TRBV7-2	TRBJ1-2	CASSLAPANYGYTF	TGTGCCAGCAGCTTAGCGCCAGCTAACTATGGCTACACCTTC
TRBD1	.	TRBV10-3	TRBJ2-7	CAISVGQGPYEQYF	TGTGCCATCAGTGTGGGACAGGGTCCCTACGAGCAGTACTTC
.	.	TRBV28	TRBJ2-1	CASNLIPPGRHEQFF	TGTGCCAGCAATCTAATCCCCCCAGGGCGGCATGAGCAGTTCTTC
.	.	TRBV7-3	TRBJ2-2	CASSLTSAATNTGELFF	TGTGCCAGCAGCTTAACGTCGGCAGCCACGAACACCGGGGAGCTGTTTTTT
TRBD1	many	TRBV20-1	TRBJ2-7	CSAITPGTGYEQYF	TGCAGTGCTATCACCCCCGGGACAGGCTACGAGCAGTACTTC
TRBD1	.	TRBV6-5	TRBJ2-7	CASSYSGTGVYEQYF	TGTGCCAGCAGTTACTCCGGGACAGGGGTTTACGAGCAGTACTTC
.	.	TRBV12-3/TRBV12-4	TRBJ1-5	CASRLGGSNQPQHF	TGTGCCAGCAGGTTGGGCGGGAGCAATCAGCCCCAGCATTTT
TRBD2	.	TRBV3-1	TRBJ2-7	CASSQNIAGGNHEQYF	TGTGCCAGCAGCCAAAACATAGCGGGAGGGAACCACGAGCAGTACTTC
TRBD2	.	TRBV18	TRBJ2-7	CASSLLAGGEYEQYF	TGTGCCAGCTCACTATTAGCGGGAGGGGAATACGAGCAGTACTTC
TRBD1	few	TRBV20-1	TRBJ1-5	CSARGYRDRDYGNQPQHF	TGCAGTGCTAGAGGCTACCGGGACAGGGATTACGGCAATCAGCCCCAGCATTTT